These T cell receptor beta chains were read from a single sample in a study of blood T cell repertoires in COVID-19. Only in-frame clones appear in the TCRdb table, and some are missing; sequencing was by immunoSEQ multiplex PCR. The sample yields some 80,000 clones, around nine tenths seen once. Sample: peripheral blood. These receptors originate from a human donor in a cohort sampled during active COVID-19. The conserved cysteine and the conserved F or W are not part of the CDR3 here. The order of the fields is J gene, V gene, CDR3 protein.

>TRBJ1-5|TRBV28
AIKGQGLSNQPQH
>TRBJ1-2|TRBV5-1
ASSPTAGTGGYGYT
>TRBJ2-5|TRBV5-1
ASRRDSGETQY
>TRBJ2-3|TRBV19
ASSISGLAGADTQY
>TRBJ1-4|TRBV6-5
ASSLRRGENEKLF
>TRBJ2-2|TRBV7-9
ASSLFMPVNTGELF
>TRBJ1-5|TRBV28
ASSLSHGSTVNQPQH
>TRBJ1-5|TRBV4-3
ASSQDISNQPQH
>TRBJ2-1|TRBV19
ASGTSGYNEQF
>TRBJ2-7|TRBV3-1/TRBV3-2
ASSQWGGSSYEQY
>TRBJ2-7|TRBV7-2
ASSRGTGGPYEQY
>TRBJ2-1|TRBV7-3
ASSLIPASGRGRSYNEQF
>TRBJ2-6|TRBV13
ASSLGTGGNSGANVLT